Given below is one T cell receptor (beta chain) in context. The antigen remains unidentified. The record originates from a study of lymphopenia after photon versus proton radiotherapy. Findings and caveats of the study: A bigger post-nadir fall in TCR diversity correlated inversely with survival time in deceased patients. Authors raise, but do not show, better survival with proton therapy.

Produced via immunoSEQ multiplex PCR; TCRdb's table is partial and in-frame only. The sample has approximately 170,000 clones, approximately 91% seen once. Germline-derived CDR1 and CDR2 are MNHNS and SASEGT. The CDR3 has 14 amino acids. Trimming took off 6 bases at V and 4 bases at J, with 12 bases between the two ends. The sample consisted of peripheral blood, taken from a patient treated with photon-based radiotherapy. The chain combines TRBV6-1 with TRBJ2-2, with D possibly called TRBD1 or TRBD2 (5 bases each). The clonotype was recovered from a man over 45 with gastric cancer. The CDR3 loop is CASRPGPFTGELFF. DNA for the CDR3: TGTGCCAGCAGACCGGGACCCTTCACCGGGGAGCTGTTTTTT.